A selection of T cell receptor beta chains follows, all from one sample in a study of CD4+ T cells in melanoma. Here immunoSEQ multiplex PCR was the method, and the copy in TCRdb shows in-frame clones only, minus some. The data contain 110,000 to 150,000 clones, 80% to 95% of them singletons. The receptors shown here come from a human donor with melanoma. CDR3s include the opening cysteine and the closing phenylalanine or tryptophan. The order of the fields is clone size, V gene, J gene, D gene, CDR3 DNA, CDR3 protein. A D gene is named only where the DNA matches it firmly. Clone size is stated in some rows and not others, as once, few, many or a class when expanded.

clone_size: -
v_call: TRBV20-1
j_call: TRBJ2-1
d_call: -
cdr3_nt: TGCAGTGCTAGTAAATACAATGAGCAGTTCTTC
cdr3_aa: CSASKYNEQFF

clone_size: once
v_call: TRBV2
j_call: TRBJ1-6
d_call: -
cdr3_nt: TGTGCCAGCACCCCGCTCCGAGGTTCACCCCTCCACTTT
cdr3_aa: CASTPLRGSPLHF

clone_size: medium-sized
v_call: TRBV4-2
j_call: TRBJ1-1
d_call: -
cdr3_nt: TGTGCCAGCAGCCCCTACCCCCAGGGAATTGGAAGTGAAGCTTTCTTT
cdr3_aa: CASSPYPQGIGSEAFF

clone_size: -
v_call: TRBV7-2
j_call: TRBJ2-1
d_call: TRBD2
cdr3_nt: TGTGCCAGCAGCTCTAGCTCAGCGGGAGGTTACAATGAGCAGTTCTTC
cdr3_aa: CASSSSSAGGYNEQFF

clone_size: -
v_call: TRBV6-6
j_call: TRBJ2-5
d_call: TRBD2
cdr3_nt: TGTGCCAGCAGCGCCCGGGGGGGGCAAGAGACCCAGTACTTC
cdr3_aa: CASSARGGQETQYF

clone_size: once
v_call: TRBV11-2
j_call: TRBJ1-6
d_call: -
cdr3_nt: TGTGCCAGCAGCTTAGATTGGTTCGGTAATTCACCCCTCCACTTT
cdr3_aa: CASSLDWFGNSPLHF

clone_size: -
v_call: TRBV5-4
j_call: TRBJ2-1
d_call: TRBD2
cdr3_nt: TGTGCTAGTGGAACTAGCGGGGGCTCCTACAATGAGCAGTTCTTC
cdr3_aa: CASGTSGGSYNEQFF

clone_size: once
v_call: TRBV19
j_call: TRBJ2-1
d_call: -
cdr3_nt: TGTGCCAGTAGTGCTAACGGGATGGAGCAGTTCTTC
cdr3_aa: CASSANGMEQFF

clone_size: -
v_call: TRBV5-8
j_call: TRBJ1-2
d_call: -
cdr3_nt: TGTGCCAGCAGCAGCGAACAGAGGTTCAACTATGGCTACACCTTC
cdr3_aa: CASSSEQRFNYGYTF

clone_size: -
v_call: TRBV7-3
j_call: TRBJ2-5
d_call: -
cdr3_nt: TGTGCCAGCAGCTTAGATAGGACCGAGACCCAGTACTTC
cdr3_aa: CASSLDRTETQYF

clone_size: once
v_call: TRBV5-1
j_call: TRBJ2-7
d_call: -
cdr3_nt: TGCGCCAGCAGCTTGGTTAGCCCCTCCTACGAGCAGTACTTC
cdr3_aa: CASSLVSPSYEQYF

clone_size: -
v_call: TRBV27
j_call: TRBJ1-3
d_call: -
cdr3_nt: TGTGCCAGCAGCCGCGACAGATCGCCTGGAAACACCATATATTTT
cdr3_aa: CASSRDRSPGNTIYF

clone_size: -
v_call: TRBV2
j_call: TRBJ2-5
d_call: TRBD2
cdr3_nt: TGTGCCAGCAGTGAGTTGACTAGCGGGGGGGGAGAGACCCAGTACTTC
cdr3_aa: CASSELTSGGGETQYF

clone_size: -
v_call: TRBV6-5
j_call: TRBJ2-7
d_call: -
cdr3_nt: TGTGCCAGCCTTACGACAGGTACCTACGAGCAGTACTTC
cdr3_aa: CASLTTGTYEQYF

clone_size: -
v_call: TRBV7-8
j_call: TRBJ2-1
d_call: -
cdr3_nt: TGTGCCAGCAGCTCACGACAGGGAGGCTACAATGAGCAGTTCTTC
cdr3_aa: CASSSRQGGYNEQFF

clone_size: -
v_call: TRBV4-2
j_call: TRBJ2-1
d_call: TRBD2
cdr3_nt: TGTGCCAGTCGCCTGGGGGGGGGAGACTACAATGAGCAGTTCTTC
cdr3_aa: CASRLGGGDYNEQFF

clone_size: -
v_call: TRBV5-5
j_call: TRBJ2-5
d_call: -
cdr3_nt: TGTGCCAGCAGCTACAGCCCGTTCAGGGTAGTTAGCGAGACCCAGTACTTC
cdr3_aa: CASSYSPFRVVSETQYF

clone_size: -
v_call: TRBV6-5
j_call: TRBJ2-7
d_call: -
cdr3_nt: TGTGCCAGCAGTTACACAGGGACTGGCGAGCAGTACTTC
cdr3_aa: CASSYTGTGEQYF

clone_size: once
v_call: TRBV5-1
j_call: TRBJ2-1
d_call: TRBD1
cdr3_nt: TGCGCCAGCACCACAGACAGGGACTACAATGAGCAGTTCTTC
cdr3_aa: CASTTDRDYNEQFF

clone_size: -
v_call: TRBV30
j_call: TRBJ1-2
d_call: -
cdr3_nt: TGTGCCTGGAGTGTACAAGGGTATCGGGGGCCCACTTCCTATGGCTACACCTTC
cdr3_aa: CAWSVQGYRGPTSYGYTF

clone_size: once
v_call: TRBV5-1
j_call: TRBJ1-2
d_call: -
cdr3_nt: TGCGCCAGCAGCTTGGGAAAGAACTATGGCTACACCTTC
cdr3_aa: CASSLGKNYGYTF

clone_size: -
v_call: TRBV9
j_call: TRBJ2-1
d_call: -
cdr3_nt: TGTGCCAGCAGCGTCGGGGGCCAATACTCCTACAATGAGCAGTTCTTC
cdr3_aa: CASSVGGQYSYNEQFF

clone_size: -
v_call: TRBV7-9
j_call: TRBJ2-7
d_call: -
cdr3_nt: TGTGCCAGCAGCCTCTCCGCGTGGGCGGACTCCTACGAGCAGTACTTC
cdr3_aa: CASSLSAWADSYEQYF

clone_size: -
v_call: TRBV7-9
j_call: TRBJ2-1
d_call: TRBD2
cdr3_nt: TGTGCCAGCAGCCCCCCGGGGGGGGAGGACAATGAGCAGTTCTTC
cdr3_aa: CASSPPGGEDNEQFF

clone_size: -
v_call: TRBV25-1
j_call: TRBJ1-4
d_call: -
cdr3_nt: TGTGCCAGCAGTGAATTATCCGGGTATAGTGAAAAACTGTTTTTT
cdr3_aa: CASSELSGYSEKLFF

clone_size: -
v_call: TRBV6-1
j_call: TRBJ2-7
d_call: TRBD1
cdr3_nt: TGTGCCAGTACCCGAACCGACAGGGGGTACGAGCAGTACTTC
cdr3_aa: CASTRTDRGYEQYF

clone_size: once
v_call: TRBV7-9
j_call: TRBJ1-5
d_call: -
cdr3_nt: TGTGCCAGCAGCCGGGGGGTGAATCAGCCCCAGCATTTT
cdr3_aa: CASSRGVNQPQHF

clone_size: -
v_call: TRBV6-4
j_call: TRBJ2-1
d_call: TRBD1
cdr3_nt: TGTGCCAGCAGTGCCAGGACAGGGTTTGGGAATGAGCAGTTCTTC
cdr3_aa: CASSARTGFGNEQFF